Below, 10 T cell receptor beta chains from the same sample are listed, as sequenced in a study of a mutant IDH1 vaccine in newly diagnosed glioma. Described time point: week 23, last vaccination. A single vaccine dose contained 300 ug of mutant IDH1 20-mer peptide, and topical imiquimod was used with it. The table came from immunoSEQ multiplex PCR; TCRdb's copy has only in-frame clones and leaves some out. The table lists approximately 79,000 clones, around 85% of them singletons. These receptors have no identified antigens. The input for sequencing was PBMCs, taken from a glioma patient whose treatment included an IDH1 peptide vaccine. These receptors all come from a woman between 50 and 59 years old with glioma.

This chain joins TRBV4-1 and TRBJ2-7; unclear D gene. The CDR3 length is 14 residues. CDR1 is MGHRA and CDR2 is YSYEKL in the germline V gene. The V and J ends lost 1 base and 2 bases respectively, with 9 bases between them. The CDR3 sequence is CASSQAPWAYEQYF. The CDR3 region has the DNA TGCGCCAGCAGCCAAGCTCCCTGGGCCTACGAGCAGTACTTC.

V and J are TRBV11-1 and TRBJ1-1; no clear D. The length of the CDR3 is 13 residues. V lost 0 bases and J lost 5, with 7 bases in between. Per the germline V gene, CDR1 is SGHAT and CDR2 is FQDESV (reference sequence). The DNA for the CDR3 is TGTGCCAGCAGCTTAGCAGGGATTACTGAAGCTTTCTTT. Translation: CASSLAGITEAFF.

The chain is built from TRBV30 and TRBJ1-4; the D is unclear. The ends were cut back, 4 bases at V and 8 bases at J, with 14 bases in the middle. Germline-derived CDR1 and CDR2 are GTSNPN and SVGIG (reference sequence). This CDR3 spans 13 amino acids. CDR3 nucleotide sequence: TGTGCCTGGATGGACCTTCTCGGGGAAAAACTGTTTTTT. Its translation: CAWMDLLGEKLFF. The whole variable domain, remainder taken from reference TRBV30 and TRBJ1-4, is SQTIHQWPATLVQPVGSPLSLECTVEGTSNPNLYWYRQAAGRGLQLLFYSVGIGQISSEVPQNLSASRPQDRQFILSSKKLLLSDSGFYLCAWMDLLGEKLFFGSGTQLSVL.

Points on this clone: The junction departs from the called germline gene at one end, perhaps through a read error. The V call is TRBV6-4, the J call TRBJ1-1; tentative D call: TRBD1 (5 bases). In germline, CDR1 is MRHNA, CDR2 SNTAGT. The CDR3 loop spans 13 amino acids. CDR3 coding DNA: TGTGCCGGCAGTGAGAGAGGGGTTAGTGAAGCTTTCTTT. This encodes CAGSERGVSEAFF.

The V call is TRBV11-2, the J call TRBJ1-5, with 9 bases identical to TRBD1. Germline assignment: CDR1 SGHAT and CDR2 FQNNGV. The CDR3 runs 14 residues. V shed 5 bases, J shed 2 bases, and the junction held 1 base outside the gene matches. This CDR3 is CASSRDRGNQPQHF. For the CDR3, the DNA is TGTGCCAGCAGCCGGGACAGGGGCAATCAGCCCCAGCATTTT.

The chain has TRBV2 and TRBJ2-5; D possibly matches TRBD1 or TRBD2 (6 bases each). Germline V gene sequence: CDR1 SNHLY, CDR2 FYNNEI. V lost 1 base, J lost 4 bases, and 16 bases lay in between. The CDR3 is 16 amino acids. CDR3 amino acids: CASSEGQSGGGETQYF. The CDR3 region has the DNA TGTGCCAGCAGTGAAGGCCAGAGCGGAGGGGGAGAGACCCAGTACTTC.

The chain is built from TRBV19 and TRBJ1-1, with D unclear. Germline V gives CDR1 LNHDA, CDR2 SQIVND (reference sequence). The V end was cut by 6 bases, the J end by 7 bases, with 15 bases between. The CDR3 consists of 13 residues. CDR3 in DNA: TGTGCCAGTAGAGCACAGCGCGGAGTTGAAGCTTTCTTT. The encoded protein is CASRAQRGVEAFF.

This clone showed up just once. The rearrangement links TRBV5-6 to TRBJ1-5; tentatively, D is TRBD1 (6 bases). Germline V gene sequence: CDR1 SGHDT, CDR2 YYEEEE. V was cut by 0 bases and J by 5 bases, with 12 bases left in between. This CDR3 has 15 residues. The CDR3 nucleotides read TGTGCCAGCAGCTTGGGTTTGGACAGCTATCAGCCCCAGCATTTT. Protein product: CASSLGLDSYQPQHF.

V usage is TRBV9 and J usage is TRBJ2-1; weak D call: TRBD2 (6 bases). V lost 0 bases and J lost 9, with 19 bases in between. The length of the CDR3 is 16 residues. Germline loops: CDR1 SGDLS, CDR2 YYNGEE. The CDR3 DNA is TGTGCCAGCAGCGTAGATGTGGGGAGGATCTTTGGTGAGCAGTTCTTC. Translation: CASSVDVGRIFGEQFF.

The rearrangement uses TRBV10-1 and TRBJ2-5, with 8 bases lining up with TRBD1. In germline, CDR1 is WNHNN, CDR2 SYGVQD (reference sequence). The CDR3 runs 15 residues. The V gene end was trimmed by 4 bases and the J gene end by 4 bases; junction bases not matched to a gene: 8. The CDR3 nucleotides read TGCGCCAGCAGTGCAGACAGGGGTGAAGGAGAGACCCAGTACTTC. Encoded protein: CASSADRGEGETQYF.